The 30 T cell receptor beta chains given below trace back to one sample, sequenced in a study of vaccination and CD4 T cells after COVID-19. Treatment noted: approximately 9-day PBMC culture with coronavirus spike peptide pools or control peptides (ViraFEST assay). The Oncomine TCR Beta short-read assay was applied to DNA of cultured CD4+ T cells. TCRdb called the PCR reads again in MiXCR, with one record for every CDR3 protein. The data hold more than 9,000 distinct CDR3 sequences, with about 23% observed a single time. Their recognized antigens are unknown. The source material was CD4+ T cells from blood, cultured in vitro, sampled before SARS-CoV-2 vaccination. The source is a human donor who received a COVID-19 vaccine.

The chain couples TRBV20-1 to TRBJ2-5, with 7 bases lining up with TRBD2. This CDR3 has 14 residues. Unmatched junction bases numbered 7, after V lost 5 bases and J lost 1 base. The germline V gene has CDR1 DFQATT and CDR2 SNEGSKA (reference sequence). The CDR3 loop reads CSASGGEPQETQYF. CDR3 coding DNA: TGCAGTGCTTCTGGGGGGGAGCCCCAAGAGACCCAGTACTTC.

The rearrangement links TRBV30 to TRBJ1-1; the D is unclear. CDR3 length: 12 amino acids. Trimming pared 0 bases from V and 6 bases from J, leaving 8 bases between. CDR1 is GTSNPN, CDR2 SVGIG, per germline (reference sequence). The CDR3 protein is CAWSVKVSEAFF. The CDR3 DNA is TGTGCCTGGAGTGTTAAAGTGTCTGAAGCTTTCTTT.

This clonotype has a handful of counts. The chain combines TRBV19 with TRBJ1-2; 7 positions match TRBD1. The CDR3 contains 14 residues. The germline V gene encodes CDR1 LNHDA and CDR2 SQIVND (reference sequence). V dropped 7 bases and J dropped 0; count of bases not matched to a gene: 5. CDR3: CASTDDRANYGYTF. The DNA of the CDR3 is TGTGCCAGTACCGATGACAGGGCTAACTATGGCTACACCTTC.

V is TRBV4-2 and J is TRBJ2-5, with D unclear. Per the germline V gene, CDR1 is LGHNA and CDR2 is YNFKEQ. This CDR3 has 13 residues. With 0 bases removed from V and 5 bases from J, the gap between germline ends came to 7 bases. CDR3 protein: CASSQDYDETQYF. CDR3 nucleotides: TGTGCCAGCAGCCAAGATTACGACGAGACCCAGTACTTC.

This clonotype was seen only a few times. The V and J genes are TRBV5-4 and TRBJ1-2; tentatively, D is TRBD1 (6 bases). This CDR3 has 16 amino acids. Trimming left V 5 bases short and J 6 bases short, with 23 bases between. CDR1 is SGHNT and CDR2 is YYREEE in the germline V gene (reference sequence). This CDR3 is CASSSGGRGRFHGYTF. The DNA of the CDR3 is TGTGCCAGCAGTTCGGGTGGTAGGGGGAGATTCCATGGCTACACCTTC.

This clonotype has only a few counts. This chain uses TRBV20-1 with TRBJ2-7; the D gene is possibly TRBD2 (7 bases). Germline V gives CDR1 DFQATT, CDR2 SNEGSKA (reference sequence). The CDR3 totals 14 residues. Trimming shortened V by 6 bases and J by 0 bases, and 15 bases separated the two germline ends. The CDR3 is CSAQGRGISYEQYF. The DNA of the CDR3 is TGCAGTGCCCAGGGGAGGGGGATCTCCTACGAGCAGTACTTC.

Judged by abundance, this clonotype is medium-sized (0.01 to 0.1%). The chain is built from TRBV6-1 and TRBJ2-7, with 13 bases aligning to TRBD2. Trimming took 7 bases from V and 0 from J; bases not matched to a gene: 3. Germline V gene lookup returns CDR1 MNHNS and CDR2 SASEGT. The length of the CDR3 is 15 residues. DNA for the CDR3: TGTGCCAGCATTGGACTAGCGGGGGTCTCCTACGAGCAGTACTTC. As protein: CASIGLAGVSYEQYF.

The chain couples TRBV19 to TRBJ2-5; D may be TRBD1 (6 bases). V was clipped by 6 bases and J by 4 bases, with 15 bases between them. The CDR3 has 14 residues. Germline values: CDR1 LNHDA, CDR2 SQIVND (reference sequence). In DNA form, the CDR3 reads TGTGCCAGTAGGGAAAGAGGGGGTTCAGAGACCCAGTACTTC. Its protein product is CASRERGGSETQYF. Looking up the rest from reference TRBV19 and TRBJ2-5 gives the full variable domain: DGGITQSPKYLFRKEGQNVTLSCEQNLNHDAMYWYRQDPGQGLRLIYYSQIVNDFQKGDIAEGYSVSREKKESFPLTVTSAQKNPTAFYLCASRERGGSETQYFGPGTRLLVL.

This clonotype turned up a few times. The chain links TRBV18 to TRBJ1-1, with D possibly being TRBD1 (6 bases). V lost 0 bases and J 7 bases, leaving 15 bases between the germline ends. This CDR3 contains 15 residues. CDR1 is KGHSH, CDR2 LQKENI, per germline. The CDR3 sequence: CASSPPNRARDEAFF. CDR3 DNA: TGTGCCAGCTCACCACCAAACAGGGCAAGAGATGAAGCTTTCTTT. Full variable domain (remainder filled in from reference TRBV18 and TRBJ1-1): NAGVMQNPRHLVRRRGQEARLRCSPMKGHSHVYWYRQLPEEGLKFMVYLQKENIIDESGMPKERFSAEFPKEGPSILRIQQVVRGDSAAYFCASSPPNRARDEAFFGQGTRLTVV.

This clonotype was recorded a few times. The rearrangement uses TRBV30 and TRBJ2-1; D uncertain. The CDR3 runs to 15 residues. Germline V lookup: CDR1 GTSNPN, CDR2 SVGIG (reference sequence). Trimming took 2 bases from V and 0 from J, leaving 11 bases between them. In DNA form, the CDR3 reads TGTGCCTGGAGTTTTTCAGACAACTCCTACAATGAGCAGTTCTTC. As protein: CAWSFSDNSYNEQFF.

CDR3 sequence: CASSYGGIQYF. Written as DNA, the CDR3 is TGTGCCAGCAGCTACGGGGGCATTCAGTACTTC. The chain employs TRBV6-5 and TRBJ2-4; a weak D match, TRBD2 (6 bases). The length of the CDR3 is 11 residues. The V and J ends lost 6 bases and 9 bases respectively, with 9 bases between them. Per germline, CDR1 MNHEY and CDR2 SVGAGI.

J is TRBJ1-2 and V is TRBV24-1, with D possibly matching TRBD1 (6 bases). Germline CDR1 reads KGHDR; CDR2 reads SFDVKD. This CDR3 contains 14 residues. V lost 3 bases and J lost 8, with 15 bases in between. The CDR3 reads CATSDKQGLGGYTF. CDR3 bases: TGTGCCACCAGTGATAAACAGGGTCTTGGGGGCTACACCTTC.

J is TRBJ2-7 and V is TRBV2, with TRBD1 matching over 9 bases. The length of the CDR3 is 14 residues. V lost 4 bases, J lost 3 bases, and 4 bases stayed unmatched. Looked up from germline, CDR1 is SNHLY and CDR2 is FYNNEI. The CDR3 loop reads CASSGLGQGYEQYF. In DNA, the CDR3 is TGTGCCAGCAGTGGTCTGGGACAGGGCTACGAGCAGTACTTC.

The genes are TRBV5-4 and TRBJ2-3; D is possibly TRBD1 or TRBD2 (6 bases each). The CDR3 extends over 18 amino acids. V gave up 2 bases and J gave up 0 bases, with 19 bases separating them. The germline CDR1 and CDR2 sequences are SGHNT and YYREEE (reference sequence). CDR3 coding DNA: TGTGCCAGCAGCTTAAGGGGGGACGTCACTATTAGCACAGATACGCAGTATTTT. Translation gives CASSLRGDVTISTDTQYF.

The chain is built from TRBV9 and TRBJ2-5, with TRBD1 matching 7 bases. The V and J ends lost 3 bases and 5 bases, in that order; junction bases with no gene match: 7. This CDR3 is built from 14 residues. Germline values: CDR1 SGDLS, CDR2 YYNGEE. The CDR3 region has the DNA TGTGCCAGCAGCGACCACAGGGGTTTGGAGACCCAGTACTTC. Protein product: CASSDHRGLETQYF.

This clonotype counts as medium-sized. The rearrangement links TRBV19 to TRBJ1-5; possibly TRBD1 for D (5 bases). The CDR3 runs to 15 residues. Germline V gene sequence: CDR1 LNHDA, CDR2 SQIVND (reference sequence). Trimming removed 7 bases from V and 0 bases from J, with 13 bases in between. The DNA of the CDR3 is TGTGCCAGTAACGGGGAAGGGGTTAGCAATCAGCCCCAGCATTTT. Protein product: CASNGEGVSNQPQHF.

This clonotype was seen more than once but under ten times. The J gene is TRBJ2-7, the V gene TRBV25-1; D is unclear. CDR3 length: 14 residues. Deletions cut 2 bases from V and 3 bases from J, with 11 bases between. Germline values: CDR1 MGHDK, CDR2 SYGVNS. In nucleotides, the CDR3 is TGTGCCAGCAGTGAAGATACAGAGAGCTACGAGCAGTACTTC. Its translation: CASSEDTESYEQYF.

This clonotype was counted between two and nine times. For the CDR3, the DNA is TGTGCCAGCAAGGACAGGGGGCTGACTGAAGCTTTCTTT. It translates to CASKDRGLTEAFF. This rearrangement joins TRBV19 to TRBJ1-1, with 11 bases fitting TRBD1. The CDR3 sequence is 13 residues long. Germline V gene lookup returns CDR1 LNHDA and CDR2 SQIVND (reference sequence). The V segment lost 9 bases and the J segment 5 bases; nucleotides outside the gene matches: 5.

The chain has TRBV30 and TRBJ1-2; a possible D gene is TRBD1 (5 bases). Deletions cut 0 bases from V and 7 bases from J, with 12 bases between. CDR3 length equals 13 residues. Germline lookup yields CDR1 GTSNPN and CDR2 SVGIG (reference sequence). The CDR3, as DNA: TGTGCCTGGAGTGTCGGGGGATTACCTGGCTACACCTTC. Translating gives CAWSVGGLPGYTF.

This rearrangement joins TRBV12-3 or TRBV12-4 to TRBJ1-5; no firm D call. Trimming removed 6 bases from V and 4 bases from J, with 16 bases in between. CDR3 length: 15 residues. CDR3 region: CASSATAKSNQPQHF. In DNA, the CDR3 is TGTGCCAGCAGCGCCACAGCGAAGTCGAATCAGCCCCAGCATTTT.

This clonotype turned up a few times. The chain links TRBV2 to TRBJ1-5, with TRBD1 identical over 7 bases. The CDR3 contains 15 residues. Germline V gene data show CDR1 as SNHLY and CDR2 as FYNNEI. Losses at the gene ends were 8 bases for V and 0 bases for J; bases not matched to a gene: 7. CDR3 sequence: CASSGQVHSNQPQHF. In nucleotides, the CDR3 is TGTGCCAGCTCCGGACAGGTACATAGCAATCAGCCCCAGCATTTT.

The genes are TRBV10-3 and TRBJ2-1; either TRBD1 or TRBD2 may supply D (7 bases each). This CDR3 has 15 residues. Trimming pared 1 base from V and 8 bases from J, leaving 15 bases between. Per germline, CDR1 ENHRY and CDR2 SYGVKD. The CDR3 loop is CAISEWGGGAYEQFF. The CDR3 region has the DNA TGTGCCATCAGTGAGTGGGGAGGGGGCGCATATGAGCAGTTCTTC.

This clonotype occurred a few times. The chain employs TRBV5-6 and TRBJ1-1; D is undetermined. Trimming took 5 bases from V and 1 from J, leaving 15 bases between them. Germline CDR1 and CDR2: SGHDT and YYEEEE. The CDR3 sequence is 15 residues long. CDR3 amino acids: CASRNGLRQNTEAFF. The CDR3 DNA reads as TGTGCCAGCAGGAATGGATTGAGGCAGAACACTGAAGCTTTCTTT.

The chain recombines TRBV2 with TRBJ1-4, with 10 nucleotides matching TRBD1. The V and J ends lost 6 bases and 5 bases, in that order; junction bases with no gene match: 0. The CDR3 totals 13 residues. Germline-derived CDR1 and CDR2 are SNHLY and FYNNEI. CDR3 coding DNA: TGTGCCAGCAGGACAGGGGGCAATGAAAAACTGTTTTTT. The encoded protein is CASRTGGNEKLFF. Based on the CDR3 plus reference TRBV2 and TRBJ1-4, the full variable domain is EPEVTQTPSHQVTQMGQEVILRCVPISNHLYFYWYRQILGQKVEFLVSFYNNEISEKSEIFDDQFSVERPDGSNFTLKIRSTKLEDSAMYFCASRTGGNEKLFFGSGTQLSVL.

This chain uses TRBV21-1 with TRBJ1-2; TRBD1, the D gene given by the table, was not confirmed from the DNA. TRBV21-1 is a documented pseudogene. This CDR3 spans 16 amino acids. DNA of the CDR3: TGTGCCAGCAGCAAAGAAGACGGGGGGCTCCATTATGGCTACACCTTC. Its protein is CASSKEDGGLHYGYTF.

The chain couples TRBV7-6 to TRBJ1-6; the match to TRBD1 covers 9 bases. Germline V lookup: CDR1 SGHVS, CDR2 FNYEAQ. There are 14 residues in the CDR3. Germline trimming cut 5 bases from V and 8 bases from J; bases unmatched to any gene: 4. As DNA, the CDR3 is TGTGCCAGCAGCAAAGGACAGGGGTATTCACCCCTCCACTTT. It is translated as CASSKGQGYSPLHF.

The DNA for the CDR3 is TGTGCCAGCAGCTTGTATAGCGGGGGGGTCACCTACGAGCAGTACTTC. Translating it yields CASSLYSGGVTYEQYF. The chain couples TRBV5-4 to TRBJ2-7; 11 bases are shared with TRBD2. V was pared by 1 base and J by 2 bases, with 5 bases of the junction left unmatched. CDR3 length: 16 amino acids. Germline values: CDR1 SGHNT, CDR2 YYREEE (reference sequence).

This clonotype ranks as medium-sized (0.01 to 0.1%). V gene TRBV27 combines with J gene TRBJ1-1; TRBD1 matches at 7 bases. This CDR3 region has 16 residues. The V gene end was trimmed by 6 bases and the J gene end by 3 bases; junction bases not matched to a gene: 13. Germline V gene sequence: CDR1 MNHEY, CDR2 SMNVEV (reference sequence). CDR3 in DNA: TGTGCCAGCAGCCGAAAAACAGGGGCCATCTACACTGAAGCTTTCTTT. Residues: CASSRKTGAIYTEAFF.

V and J are TRBV4-2 and TRBJ2-1, with 10 bases identical to TRBD2. The CDR3 consists of 15 residues. Germline CDR1 LGHNA, CDR2 YNFKEQ. Unmatched junction bases numbered 6, after V lost 5 bases and J lost 5 bases. CDR3 protein: CASSARTSGNNEQFF. In nucleotides, the CDR3 is TGTGCCAGCAGCGCCCGGACTAGCGGTAACAATGAGCAGTTCTTC.

V is TRBV11-3 and J is TRBJ1-1; D perhaps matches TRBD1 (5 bases). The CDR3 loop spans 19 amino acids. Germline CDR1 and CDR2: SGHNT and YENEEA. V was pared by 4 bases and J by 0 bases, with 24 bases between. The DNA for the CDR3 is TGTGCCAGCAGCTCGCTTGGGAGGGGAACGTTGGCTGTGAACACTGAAGCTTTCTTT. The encoded protein is CASSSLGRGTLAVNTEAFF.